Presented here are 14 T cell receptor beta chains from one specimen sequenced in a study of Ad26.COV2.S vaccination and SARS-CoV-2 variants. The table came from immunoSEQ multiplex PCR; TCRdb's copy has only in-frame clones and leaves some out. This sample has about 350,000 clones, with 92% found just once. Source: peripheral blood, taken after recovery from COVID-19. The receptors originated from a human donor who had recovered from COVID-19.

This clone was detected only once. V gene TRBV6-5 combines with J gene TRBJ1-5; D is unresolved. V lost 6 bases to trimming and J lost 1 base, with 13 bases between them. The germline gives CDR1 MNHEY, CDR2 SVGAGI. This CDR3 region has 15 residues. The CDR3 region is CASSPGEWSNQPQHF. CDR3 coding DNA: TGTGCCAGCAGCCCCGGGGAATGGAGCAATCAGCCCCAGCATTTT.

V usage is TRBV18 and J usage is TRBJ1-5; D gene ambiguous. This CDR3 region has 15 residues. The V and J ends lost 3 bases and 0 bases respectively, with 9 bases between them. Germline CDR1 and CDR2: KGHSH and LQKENI. The DNA for the CDR3 is TGTGCCAGCTCACCGGGCTCTGATAGCAATCAGCCCCAGCATTTT. Its protein is CASSPGSDSNQPQHF.

In its sample, this clone was seen a few times. V and J are TRBV12-3 or TRBV12-4 and TRBJ1-3; no definite D call. This CDR3 has 13 amino acids. V was cut by 3 bases and J by 7 bases, with 10 bases left in between. CDR3 loop: CASSFFSENTIYF. CDR3 sequence (DNA): TGTGCCAGCAGTTTCTTCTCAGAGAACACCATATATTTT.

This chain uses TRBV5-1 with TRBJ2-5, with 13 nucleotides matching TRBD2. V was clipped by 0 bases and J by 2 bases; unmatched bases: 4. Germline V gives CDR1 SGHRS, CDR2 YFSETQ. This CDR3 is 17 amino acids long. In DNA form, the CDR3 reads TGCGCCAGCAGCTTGGGGACTAGCGGGGGCTCTCAAGAGACCCAGTACTTC. Translated: CASSLGTSGGSQETQYF.

The CDR3 DNA reads TGTGCCAGTAGTAACACGGACAGGGAAGTATCACCCCTCCACTTT. This codes for CASSNTDREVSPLHF. V usage is TRBV19 and J usage is TRBJ1-6; 8 positions match TRBD1. V lost 4 bases, J lost 10 bases, and 9 bases stayed unmatched. CDR1 is LNHDA, CDR2 SQIVND, per germline (reference sequence). CDR3 length: 15 residues.

The table lists this clone with a few counts. The chain recombines TRBV7-2 with TRBJ1-4; maybe TRBD1 (5 bases). Trimming cost V 4 bases and J 5 bases, with 14 bases left between them. The CDR3 length is 15 residues. CDR1 is SGHTA, CDR2 FQGNSA, per germline. In nucleotides, the CDR3 is TGTGCCAGCAGCTGGAGGGAGGGGATAAATGAAAAACTGTTTTTT. Translated: CASSWREGINEKLFF.

The J gene is TRBJ1-6, the V gene TRBV6-5, with 8 bases identical to TRBD1. The CDR3 spans 15 residues. After removal of 4 bases from V and 3 bases from J, the junction contained 2 bases not matched to a gene. Germline CDR1 and CDR2: MNHEY and SVGAGI. The CDR3 reads CASSSGTGYNSPLHF. The CDR3 nucleotides read TGTGCCAGCAGTTCTGGGACAGGCTATAATTCACCCCTCCACTTT.

The chain links TRBV28 to TRBJ2-3; TRBD2 matches at 8 bases. The germline V gene has CDR1 MDHEN and CDR2 SYDVKM. The CDR3 is 15 residues long. V was clipped by 2 bases and J by 2 bases; unmatched bases: 3. DNA for the CDR3: TGTGCCAGCAGTTTACCGGGGGGGGCCACAGATACGCAGTATTTT. Protein: CASSLPGGATDTQYF.

This clone was seen a handful of times. This rearrangement joins TRBV12-3 or TRBV12-4 to TRBJ1-2; no definite D call. The CDR3 is 13 residues long. V was shortened by 1 base and J by 8 bases, with 11 bases between the two germline ends. CDR3 region: CASSLGASGGYTF. The CDR3 DNA reads TGTGCCAGCAGTTTAGGGGCGTCGGGCGGCTACACCTTC.

This clone has only a few counts. The chain employs TRBV5-1 and TRBJ2-3; D unclear. Germline V CDR1 and CDR2: SGHRS, YFSETQ. The CDR3 has 15 residues. Trimming shortened V by 0 bases and J by 1 base, and 9 bases separated the two germline ends. The CDR3 is CASSLAPGRTDTQYF. CDR3 nucleotide sequence: TGCGCCAGCAGCTTGGCTCCAGGACGCACAGATACGCAGTATTTT.

The chain is built from TRBV19 and TRBJ1-6, with 9 bases that match TRBD1. The CDR3 runs to 17 residues. Trimming removed 4 bases from V and 7 bases from J; junction bases left unmatched: 11. The germline gives CDR1 LNHDA, CDR2 SQIVND (reference sequence). This CDR3 reads CASSTYRGPPGNSPLHF. The CDR3 DNA reads as TGTGCCAGTAGTACGTACAGGGGGCCGCCGGGGAATTCACCCCTCCACTTT.

This chain links TRBV16 with TRBJ2-5, with D tentatively TRBD1 (6 bases). V was pared by 6 bases and J by 4 bases, with 21 bases between. The CDR3 extends over 16 amino acids. Germline-derived CDR1 and CDR2 are KGHSY and FQNENV. This CDR3 is CASSRTPRGAGETQYF. CDR3 DNA sequence: TGTGCCAGCAGTCGAACCCCCAGGGGCGCAGGAGAGACCCAGTACTTC. Complete variable domain (other parts from reference TRBV16 and TRBJ2-5): GEEVAQTPKHLVRGEGQKAKLYCAPIKGHSYVFWYQQVLKNEFKFLISFQNENVFDETGMPKERFSAKCLPNSPCSLEIQATKLEDSAVYFCASSRTPRGAGETQYFGPGTRLLVL.

The chain employs TRBV6-2 or TRBV6-3 and TRBJ2-3; D is possibly TRBD1 (5 bases). The CDR3 length is 14 residues. Trimming removed 6 bases from V and 2 bases from J, with 12 bases in between. The germline gives CDR1 MNHEY, CDR2 SVGEGT. The CDR3 sequence: CASSSGSHTDTQYF. As DNA, the CDR3 is TGTGCCAGCAGCTCAGGGTCTCACACAGATACGCAGTATTTT.

This clone has only one observation. This chain connects TRBV2 to TRBJ2-1, with 7 bases fitting TRBD2. V lost 6 bases to trimming and J lost 2 bases; unmatched junction nucleotides: 4. CDR1 and CDR2 from the germline V gene are SNHLY and FYNNEI. This CDR3 spans 14 amino acids. CDR3 sequence: CASSFTSAYNEQFF. As DNA, the CDR3 is TGTGCCAGCAGCTTTACTAGCGCCTACAATGAGCAGTTCTTC.